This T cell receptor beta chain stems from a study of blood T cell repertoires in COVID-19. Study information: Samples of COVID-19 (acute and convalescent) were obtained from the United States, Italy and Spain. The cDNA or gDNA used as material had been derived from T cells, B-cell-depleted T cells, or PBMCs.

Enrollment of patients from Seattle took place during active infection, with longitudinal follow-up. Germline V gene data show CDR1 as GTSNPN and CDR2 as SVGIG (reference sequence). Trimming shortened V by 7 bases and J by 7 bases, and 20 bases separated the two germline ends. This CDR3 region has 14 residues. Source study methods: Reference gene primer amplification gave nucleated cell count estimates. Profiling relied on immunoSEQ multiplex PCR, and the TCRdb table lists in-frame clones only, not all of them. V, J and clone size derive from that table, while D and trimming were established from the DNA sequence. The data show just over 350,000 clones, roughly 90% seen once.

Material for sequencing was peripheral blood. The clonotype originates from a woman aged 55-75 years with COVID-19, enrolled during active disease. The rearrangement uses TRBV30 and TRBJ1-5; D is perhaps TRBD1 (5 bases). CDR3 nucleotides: TGTGCCTTGACAAATACAGGTGATTTGCAGCCCCAGCATTTT. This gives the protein CALTNTGDLQPQHF.